These 25 T cell receptor beta chains came from one sample sequenced in a study of blood T cell repertoires in COVID-19. Sequenced by immunoSEQ multiplex PCR; TCRdb stores in-frame clones only, minus some. The profile shows about 140,000 clones, 80% to 90% of them singletons. The sample taken for sequencing was peripheral blood. These receptors all stem from a man aged 60 to 69 with active or convalescent COVID-19.

The chain uses TRBV6-5 and TRBJ1-5; the D is unclear. Germline V gene lookup returns CDR1 MNHEY and CDR2 SVGAGI. V was pared by 6 bases and J by 5 bases, with 14 bases between. There are 14 residues in the CDR3. The DNA of the CDR3 is TGTGCCAGCAGCCTACCGGGGAGCGATCAGCCCCAGCATTTT. It translates to CASSLPGSDQPQHF.

This chain links TRBV29-1 with TRBJ1-2; 7 bases are a match to TRBD1. The CDR3 sequence is 14 residues long. CDR1 SQVTM and CDR2 ANQGSEA come from the germline V gene. V shed 4 bases and J 2 bases; nucleotides not matched to a gene: 7. The CDR3 DNA sequence: TGCAGCGTTGTGACAGGGCGGGAAAACTATGGCTACACCTTC. Its protein product is CSVVTGRENYGYTF.

The gene calls are TRBV6-4 and TRBJ2-2; a possible D gene is TRBD2 (6 bases). CDR3 length equals 17 residues. The V and J ends lost 6 bases and 7 bases respectively, with 24 bases between them. In germline, CDR1 is MRHNA, CDR2 SNTAGT. The CDR3 loop reads CASRALLAGPRYGELFF. The CDR3 region has the DNA TGTGCCAGCAGGGCCCTACTGGCGGGGCCGCGGTACGGGGAGCTGTTTTTT.

The chain uses TRBV9 and TRBJ1-2; 8 bases align to TRBD1. V lost 5 bases to trimming and J lost 4 bases; unmatched junction nucleotides: 4. Germline values: CDR1 SGDLS, CDR2 YYNGEE. The CDR3 extends over 13 amino acids. DNA for the CDR3: TGTGCCAGCAGTAGGACAGGGTCCTATGGCTACACCTTC. This translates into CASSRTGSYGYTF.

The V call is TRBV5-4, the J call TRBJ1-2, with a possible D match to TRBD1 (6 bases). CDR3 size: 15 residues. CDR1 is SGHNT, CDR2 YYREEE, per germline (reference sequence). V was shortened by 3 bases and J by 4 bases, with 16 bases between the two germline ends. CDR3 amino acids: CASSYAGESAYGYTF. DNA of the CDR3: TGTGCCAGCAGCTATGCAGGGGAGTCTGCCTATGGCTACACCTTC.

The chain uses TRBV5-1 and TRBJ1-1, with D possibly matching TRBD1 (5 bases). Germline CDR1 SGHRS, CDR2 YFSETQ. The V end lost 2 bases, the J end lost 2 bases, and 16 bases lay between the germline ends. The CDR3 extends over 16 amino acids. The CDR3 loop is CASSFFAGFGNTEAFF. The CDR3 bases are TGCGCCAGCAGCTTCTTTGCAGGGTTTGGCAACACTGAAGCTTTCTTT.

This sequence joins TRBV10-1 and TRBJ2-2, with 7 bases identical to TRBD2. CDR3 length: 16 residues. From germline, CDR1 is WNHNN and CDR2 SYGVQD (reference sequence). V lost 3 bases and J lost 3; bases outside the gene matches: 7. CDR3 DNA sequence: TGCGCCAGCAGTGAAACGGGCGGGGGATACACCGGGGAGCTGTTTTTT. The encoded protein is CASSETGGGYTGELFF.

This chain joins TRBV5-4 and TRBJ2-1; 8 bases match TRBD2. Germline assignment: CDR1 SGHNT and CDR2 YYREEE (reference sequence). V trimming: 2 bases; J trimming: 9 bases; junction bases outside the gene matches: 1. The CDR3 covers 12 residues. Here the CDR3 reads CASSFTSGEQFF. The CDR3 bases are TGTGCCAGCAGCTTCACTAGCGGTGAGCAGTTCTTC.

This chain links TRBV7-2 with TRBJ2-1; the match to TRBD2 covers 7 bases. The CDR3 runs 18 residues. The trim removed 4 bases at V and 0 bases at J, leaving 12 bases unmatched. CDR1 and CDR2 (germline): SGHTA, FQGNSA. In DNA, the CDR3 is TGTGCCAGCAGCTCCCCGGTGGGGGGGATAAGCTCCTACAATGAGCAGTTCTTC. As protein: CASSSPVGGISSYNEQFF.

This chain connects TRBV5-1 to TRBJ1-1, with D tentatively TRBD1 (5 bases). The CDR3 has 14 residues. Trimming removed 4 bases at V and 0 bases at J, with 10 bases between. CDR1 and CDR2 from the germline V gene are SGHRS and YFSETQ. CDR3 in amino acids: CASSGAGMNTEAFF. The CDR3 region has the DNA TGCGCCAGCAGCGGGGCAGGAATGAACACTGAAGCTTTCTTT.

This clone has just one count. The V call is TRBV10-1, the J call TRBJ1-2, with TRBD1 matching 7 bases. This CDR3 has 12 amino acids. The germline gives CDR1 WNHNN, CDR2 SYGVQD (reference sequence). Trimming cost V 7 bases and J 6 bases; bases outside gene matches: 5. The CDR3 DNA reads as TGCGCCAGCAACGAGGGGGCGCATGGCTACACCTTC. Translating gives CASNEGAHGYTF.

CDR3 DNA: TGTGCCAGCATCTCCTCGGGCTCCTACGAGCAGTACTTC. Translated: CASISSGSYEQYF. V gene TRBV6-5 combines with J gene TRBJ2-7; D remains ambiguous. The germline V gene encodes CDR1 MNHEY and CDR2 SVGAGI. CDR3 length: 13 residues. Trimming pared 7 bases from V and 0 bases from J, leaving 10 bases between.

The chain is built from TRBV9 and TRBJ1-1; no clear D gene. This CDR3 is 13 amino acids long. V was trimmed by 0 bases and J by 7 bases, leaving 10 bases between them. From germline, CDR1 is SGDLS and CDR2 YYNGEE. The CDR3 sequence: CASSVAIGGEAFF. In DNA, the CDR3 is TGTGCCAGCAGCGTAGCTATCGGAGGTGAAGCTTTCTTT. Based on the CDR3 plus reference TRBV9 and TRBJ1-1, the full variable domain is DSGVTQTPKHLITATGQRVTLRCSPRSGDLSVYWYQQSLDQGLQFLIQYYNGEERAKGNILERFSAQQFPDLHSELNLSSLELGDSALYFCASSVAIGGEAFFGQGTRLTVV.

The V gene is TRBV7-9, the J gene TRBJ1-1; unclear D gene. The CDR3 covers 14 residues. Trimming left V 0 bases short and J 6 bases short, with 11 bases between. Per the germline V gene, CDR1 is SEHNR and CDR2 is FQNEAQ (reference sequence). CDR3 in DNA: TGTGCCAGCAGCTTAGCGCAGTTTCGGGCTGAAGCTTTCTTT. Translating it yields CASSLAQFRAEAFF.

This chain uses TRBV6-6 with TRBJ2-5; D possibly corresponds to TRBD1 (5 bases). Germline values: CDR1 MNHNY, CDR2 SVGAGI (reference sequence). The CDR3 loop spans 16 amino acids. Trimming removed 4 bases from V and 1 base from J, with 16 bases in between. The CDR3 bases are TGTGCCAGCAGTTTTAGTCAGGGAACCACCCAAGAGACCCAGTACTTC. It translates to CASSFSQGTTQETQYF.

This chain connects TRBV10-1 to TRBJ1-1; D is uncertain. In germline, CDR1 is WNHNN, CDR2 SYGVQD (reference sequence). With 2 bases removed from V and 5 bases from J, the gap between germline ends came to 18 bases. The CDR3 sequence is 16 residues long. DNA of the CDR3: TGCGCCAGCAGTGAGAGTCCGCAGAGGGTGAGGACTGAAGCTTTCTTT. Translation: CASSESPQRVRTEAFF.

The chain uses TRBV29-1 and TRBJ2-2, with D perhaps TRBD2 (5 bases). The CDR3 length is 13 residues. Trimming removed 8 bases from V and 2 bases from J, with 12 bases in between. Germline-derived CDR1 and CDR2 are SQVTM and ANQGSEA. The CDR3 sequence is CSTRTDNTGELFF. The CDR3 DNA follows: TGCAGCACGCGGACTGACAACACCGGGGAGCTGTTTTTT.

The V call is TRBV14, the J call TRBJ1-1; D unclear. Looked up from germline, CDR1 is SGHDN and CDR2 is FVKESK. This CDR3 is built from 15 residues. Trimming took off 0 bases at V and 3 bases at J, with 11 bases between the two ends. CDR3: CASSQEREPYTEAFF. CDR3 DNA sequence: TGTGCCAGCAGCCAAGAGAGGGAGCCGTACACTGAAGCTTTCTTT.

The chain is built from TRBV5-1 and TRBJ1-1, with D perhaps matching TRBD1 (5 bases). Germline lookup yields CDR1 SGHRS and CDR2 YFSETQ. This CDR3 contains 18 residues. V shed 0 bases and J shed 9 bases, with 27 bases lying between them. The CDR3 nucleotides read TGCGCCAGCAGCTTGGGGCCGAGTCTGAGACAGAAGATTTCAAAAGCTTTCTTT. It translates to CASSLGPSLRQKISKAFF.

This chain uses TRBV18 with TRBJ2-2; maybe TRBD1 (6 bases). CDR3 length equals 13 residues. The germline gives CDR1 KGHSH, CDR2 LQKENI. V was pared by 5 bases and J by 4 bases, with 8 bases between. CDR3 sequence: CASSGGSTGELFF. For the CDR3, the DNA is TGTGCCAGCTCAGGGGGCAGCACCGGGGAGCTGTTTTTT.

A single count supports this clone. The CDR3 DNA sequence: TGCGCCAGCAGTTCGGGATCCTCCAACACCGGGGAGCTGTTTTTT. It codes for CASSSGSSNTGELFF. The chain links TRBV10-1 to TRBJ2-2; D may be TRBD2 (5 bases). Between the trimmed V and J ends, which lost 5 bases and 2 bases, there was a span of 12 bases. This CDR3 is 15 amino acids long. The V gene's germline CDR1 is WNHNN and CDR2 SYGVQD (reference sequence).

V usage is TRBV11-3 and J usage is TRBJ2-5; a weak D match, TRBD1 (5 bases). This CDR3 is built from 13 residues. Germline loops: CDR1 SGHNT, CDR2 YENEEA. V lost 4 bases, J lost 1 base, and 7 bases lay in between. CDR3 bases: TGTGCCAGCAGCTCCAGGGTCCAAGAGACCCAGTACTTC. Translated: CASSSRVQETQYF.

The chain's CDR3 is CASSKNGGTRGEQFF. CDR3 in DNA: TGTGCCAGCAGTAAAAACGGGGGGACTAGGGGTGAGCAGTTCTTC. This rearrangement joins TRBV6-2 or TRBV6-3 to TRBJ2-1, with 8 positions matching TRBD2. Losses at the gene ends were 5 bases for V and 9 bases for J; bases not matched to a gene: 12. The germline V gene encodes CDR1 MNHEY and CDR2 SVGEGT. The CDR3 is made up of 15 amino acids.

This clone was recorded once. The chain joins TRBV6-4 to TRBJ1-5; 8 positions agree with TRBD1. V dropped 8 bases and J dropped 2; count of bases not matched to a gene: 2. Germline V gene lookup returns CDR1 MRHNA and CDR2 SNTAGT. CDR3 length: 13 amino acids. The CDR3 region is CASWDRRNQPQHF. CDR3 bases: TGTGCCAGCTGGGACAGGCGCAATCAGCCCCAGCATTTT.

The V and J genes are TRBV30 and TRBJ2-1, with 10 bases that match TRBD2. The CDR3 is 18 residues long. With 0 bases clipped from V and 7 bases from J, the junction kept 15 bases outside the gene matches. CDR1 and CDR2 from the germline V gene are GTSNPN and SVGIG (reference sequence). CDR3 sequence (DNA): TGTGCCTGGAGTGTGCTCGACTCTAGCGGGAGTAGAGAAAATGAGCAGTTCTTC. Residues: CAWSVLDSSGSRENEQFF.